Shown below are 23 T cell receptor beta chains from a single sample sequenced in a study of blood T cell repertoires in COVID-19. TCRdb keeps only in-frame clones here, not all; method: immunoSEQ multiplex PCR. The sample lists around 150,000 clones; about 83% were seen once. Sequencing was performed on peripheral blood. The source is a woman in her 70s with COVID-19, enrolled during active disease.

V is TRBV28 and J is TRBJ1-2; D gene uncertain. The CDR3 sequence is 16 residues long. Germline V gene sequence: CDR1 MDHEN, CDR2 SYDVKM. Trimming pared 6 bases from V and 4 bases from J, leaving 21 bases between. The CDR3 protein is CASSPVAAKFGYGYTF. The CDR3 bases are TGTGCCAGCAGCCCCGTTGCGGCGAAGTTTGGCTATGGCTACACCTTC.

The rearrangement uses TRBV5-1 and TRBJ2-7, with 7 nucleotides matching TRBD2. Losses at the gene ends were 2 bases for V and 5 bases for J; bases not matched to a gene: 13. This CDR3 is built from 16 residues. The germline V gene has CDR1 SGHRS and CDR2 YFSETQ. The CDR3 DNA sequence: TGCGCCAGCAGCTTCAGCTATCCGGGGGGAAGAGACGAGCAGTACTTC. Translated, it gives CASSFSYPGGRDEQYF.

The gene calls are TRBV29-1 and TRBJ1-2, with D tentatively TRBD1 (6 bases). V was pared by 4 bases and J by 4 bases, with 7 bases between. The CDR3 sequence is 11 residues long. Germline CDR1 reads SQVTM; CDR2 reads ANQGSEA. The CDR3 region is CSVGTVYGYTF. CDR3 DNA sequence: TGCAGCGTTGGGACAGTCTATGGCTACACCTTC. Supplemented by reference TRBV29-1 and TRBJ1-2, the full variable domain reads SAVISQKPSRDICQRGTSLTIQCQVDSQVTMMFWYRQQPGQSLTLIATANQGSEATYESGFVIDKFPISRPNLTFSTLTVSNMSPEDSSIYLCSVGTVYGYTFGSGTRLTVV.

The chain joins TRBV6-5 to TRBJ1-4; 11 nucleotides match TRBD1. J gave up 8 bases and V 6 bases, and 8 bases lay outside the gene matches. The CDR3 spans 15 residues. Germline CDR1 and CDR2: MNHEY and SVGAGI. The chain's CDR3 is CASRTFGTGGEKLFF. Written as DNA, the CDR3 is TGTGCCAGCAGAACATTTGGGACAGGGGGGGAAAAACTGTTTTTT.

This rearrangement joins TRBV20-1 to TRBJ1-5; 9 bases align to TRBD1. With V trimmed by 3 bases and J by 3 bases, 6 bases remained unmatched. There are 15 residues in the CDR3. Per the germline V gene, CDR1 is DFQATT and CDR2 is SNEGSKA (reference sequence). The CDR3 nucleotides read TGCAGTGCTAGTAGGGGACAGGGATACAATCAGCCCCAGCATTTT. Its protein is CSASRGQGYNQPQHF.

On this clone: Other DNA sequences of this sample code for an identical CDR3. The rearrangement joins TRBV5-1 to TRBJ1-3; D possibly corresponds to TRBD1 (6 bases). CDR3 length: 15 residues. Germline V gene lookup returns CDR1 SGHRS and CDR2 YFSETQ. Trimming took off 0 bases at V and 0 bases at J, with 7 bases between the two ends. CDR3 sequence reads: CASSLEQGSGNTIYF. The CDR3 DNA reads as TGCGCCAGCAGCTTGGAACAGGGCTCTGGAAACACCATATATTTT.

The chain uses TRBV5-5 and TRBJ2-7, with 7 bases lining up with TRBD2. Germline V gene sequence: CDR1 SGHKS, CDR2 YYEKEE (reference sequence). V lost 3 bases, J lost 4 bases, and 4 bases stayed unmatched. This CDR3 contains 13 residues. The CDR3 DNA reads as TGTGCCAGCAGCTGGGGGGGTCATTACGAGCAGTACTTC. This translates into CASSWGGHYEQYF.

The rearrangement links TRBV5-1 to TRBJ1-1, with TRBD1 as a possible D gene (5 bases). From germline, CDR1 is SGHRS and CDR2 YFSETQ. The germline V and J ends were trimmed by 4 bases and 0 bases, with 13 bases remaining between them. The CDR3 is made up of 15 amino acids. The CDR3 DNA reads TGCGCCAGCAGCCCCTACGACAGCATGAACACTGAAGCTTTCTTT. This translates into CASSPYDSMNTEAFF.

V gene TRBV6-5 combines with J gene TRBJ1-6, with TRBD1 matching 9 bases. The CDR3 is 14 amino acids. V lost 7 bases to trimming and J lost 11 bases; unmatched junction nucleotides: 9. CDR1 MNHEY and CDR2 SVGAGI come from the germline V gene. This CDR3 reads CASNSDRGSTPLHF. The CDR3 nucleotides read TGTGCCAGCAACTCGGACAGGGGATCGACACCCCTCCACTTT.

The chain is built from TRBV5-4 and TRBJ1-6, with 8 bases identical to TRBD1. CDR3 length: 17 residues. V dropped 4 bases and J dropped 4; count of bases not matched to a gene: 10. Germline V gene lookup returns CDR1 SGHNT and CDR2 YYREEE (reference sequence). This CDR3 reads CASSHQGAWGYNSPLHF. Written as DNA, the CDR3 is TGTGCCAGCAGCCATCAGGGGGCCTGGGGGTATAATTCACCCCTCCACTTT.

Concerning this clone itself: This CDR3 is also generated by other DNA sequences in the sample. V is TRBV6-6 and J is TRBJ2-5; TRBD2 matches 7 bases. The V gene's germline CDR1 is MNHNY and CDR2 SVGAGI (reference sequence). The trim removed 0 bases at V and 5 bases at J, leaving 3 bases unmatched. There are 14 residues in the CDR3. For the CDR3, the DNA is TGTGCCAGCAGTTACTCGGGGGGGGAGGAGACCCAGTACTTC. The encoded protein is CASSYSGGEETQYF.

This chain links TRBV6-5 with TRBJ1-5; D might be TRBD1 (5 bases). Germline CDR1 reads MNHEY; CDR2 reads SVGAGI. Between the trimmed V and J ends, which lost 6 bases and 4 bases, there was a span of 13 bases. CDR3 length equals 14 residues. CDR3 bases: TGTGCCAGCAGACAAACAGGAGAAAATCAGCCCCAGCATTTT. Its protein product is CASRQTGENQPQHF.

The V call is TRBV11-2, the J call TRBJ2-3, with no clear D. Between the trimmed V and J ends, which lost 2 bases and 2 bases, there was a span of 17 bases. The CDR3 length is 17 residues. The germline CDR1 and CDR2 sequences are SGHAT and FQNNGV. CDR3 in amino acids: CASSLPGNRPVTDTQYF. CDR3 nucleotide sequence: TGTGCCAGCAGCTTACCCGGAAACAGACCCGTCACAGATACGCAGTATTTT.

The rearrangement links TRBV5-1 to TRBJ1-3; D unclear. V was pared by 4 bases and J by 4 bases, with 15 bases between. In germline, CDR1 is SGHRS, CDR2 YFSETQ. The CDR3 runs 15 residues. The CDR3 nucleotides are TGCGCCAGCAGCGAAAACGACTTATCCGGAAACACCATATATTTT. It translates to CASSENDLSGNTIYF.

The V call is TRBV27, the J call TRBJ2-1; the D gene is possibly TRBD2 (5 bases). CDR1 is MNHEY and CDR2 is SMNVEV in the germline V gene (reference sequence). The V gene lost 4 bases and the J gene lost 9 bases, with 22 bases spanning the gap. CDR3 size: 16 residues. The CDR3 loop is CASSSLSTIGKAEQFF. CDR3 nucleotide sequence: TGTGCCAGCAGTTCCTTATCCACTATCGGGAAGGCTGAGCAGTTCTTC.

The CDR3 spells CAISEISGAAYEQYF. CDR3 in DNA: TGTGCCATCAGCGAAATTAGCGGGGCCGCCTACGAGCAGTACTTC. V is TRBV10-3 and J is TRBJ2-7, with 8 bases matching TRBD2. V was pared by 6 bases and J by 2 bases, with 9 bases of the junction left unmatched. The V gene's germline CDR1 is ENHRY and CDR2 SYGVKD. CDR3 length: 15 residues.

The chain is built from TRBV19 and TRBJ1-4; D is unclear. Trimming removed 5 bases at V and 0 bases at J, with 10 bases between. CDR1 and CDR2 from the germline V gene are LNHDA and SQIVND (reference sequence). The length of the CDR3 is 15 residues. CDR3 in DNA: TGTGCCAGTAGTGTGCGCTTTGCAACTAATGAAAAACTGTTTTTT. Amino acid sequence: CASSVRFATNEKLFF.

The V call is TRBV28, the J call TRBJ1-2; 8 bases match TRBD1. The CDR3 runs to 16 residues. V lost 6 bases and J lost 4; bases outside the gene matches: 13. Germline V gene data show CDR1 as MDHEN and CDR2 as SYDVKM. The CDR3 nucleotides read TGTGCCAGCAGCGGGACAGGTTCAAGTTCCCCCTATGGCTACACCTTC. This codes for CASSGTGSSSPYGYTF.

The V call is TRBV18, the J call TRBJ1-1, with TRBD1 matching over 8 bases. Trimming cost V 2 bases and J 3 bases; bases outside gene matches: 5. This CDR3 has 15 residues. Germline loops: CDR1 KGHSH, CDR2 LQKENI. The DNA for the CDR3 is TGTGCCAGCTCACCAACTTTACAGGGGGACACTGAAGCTTTCTTT. Amino acids: CASSPTLQGDTEAFF.

The genes are TRBV10-3 and TRBJ2-3, with 8 bases fitting TRBD2. With V trimmed by 4 bases and J by 6 bases, 9 bases remained unmatched. In germline, CDR1 is ENHRY, CDR2 SYGVKD. CDR3 size: 15 residues. CDR3 sequence: CAISGAAGDGDTQYF. Here the CDR3 DNA reads TGTGCCATCAGTGGGGCAGCGGGGGATGGGGATACGCAGTATTTT.

The chain combines TRBV12-3 or TRBV12-4 with TRBJ1-1, with D perhaps TRBD1 (5 bases). V lost 8 bases, J lost 1 base, and 8 bases lay in between. There are 12 residues in the CDR3. The CDR3 is CASRGGNTEAFF. The CDR3 DNA sequence: TGTGCCAGCCGGGGGGGGAACACTGAAGCTTTCTTT.

This clone was picked up one time. This rearrangement joins TRBV5-1 to TRBJ2-4, with 12 bases identical to TRBD2. The V and J ends lost 5 bases and 5 bases, in that order; junction bases with no gene match: 5. The CDR3 runs 15 residues. Per germline, CDR1 SGHRS and CDR2 YFSETQ. The CDR3 reads CASRLTSGGQNIQYF. CDR3 nucleotide sequence: TGCGCCAGCAGGTTAACTAGCGGGGGGCAAAACATTCAGTACTTC.

This clone was counted a single time. Possible read error: a much larger clone is one base away. Additional DNA sequences in this sample encode the identical CDR3. This chain joins TRBV29-1 and TRBJ2-5; a possible D gene is TRBD2 (7 bases). The CDR3 length is 14 residues. CDR1 and CDR2 (germline): SQVTM, ANQGSEA. The CDR3 coding sequence is TGCCGGGTGGGGGGACTGGGGGGGGGCGAGACCCAGTACTTC. It encodes CRVGGLGGGETQYF.